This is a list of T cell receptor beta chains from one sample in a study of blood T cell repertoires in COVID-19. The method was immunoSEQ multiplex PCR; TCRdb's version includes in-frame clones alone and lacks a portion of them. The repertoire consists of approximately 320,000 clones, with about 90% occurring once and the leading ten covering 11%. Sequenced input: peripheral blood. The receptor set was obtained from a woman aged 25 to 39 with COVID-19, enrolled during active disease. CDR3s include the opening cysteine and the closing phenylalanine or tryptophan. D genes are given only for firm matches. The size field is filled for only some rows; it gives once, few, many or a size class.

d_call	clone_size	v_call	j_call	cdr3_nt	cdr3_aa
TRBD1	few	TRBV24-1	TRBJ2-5	TGTGCCACCAGTGATGAGGACAGGGAAGAGACCCAGTACTTC	CATSDEDREETQYF
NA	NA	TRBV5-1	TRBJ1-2	TGCGCCAGCAGCTTGGCAGGGGCCGTCTATGGCTACACCTTC	CASSLAGAVYGYTF
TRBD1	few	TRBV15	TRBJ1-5	TGTGCCACCAGCAATTACAGGGGCGGCGGTGGCAATCAGCCCCAGCATTTT	CATSNYRGGGGNQPQHF
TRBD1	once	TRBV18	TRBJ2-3	TGTGCCAGCTCACCGGACAGGGGCACAGATACGCAGTATTTT	CASSPDRGTDTQYF
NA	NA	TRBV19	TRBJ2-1	TGTGCCAGTAGTATAGGAGGCAGGGGAGAGTTCTTC	CASSIGGRGEFF
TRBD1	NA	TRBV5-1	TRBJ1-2	TGCGCCAGCAGCATCGGACAGGGGATAGCTAACTATGGCTACACCTTC	CASSIGQGIANYGYTF
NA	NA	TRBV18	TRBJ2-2	TGTGCCAGCTCACCACCGCTCAGGGAAACCACCGGGGAGCTGTTTTTT	CASSPPLRETTGELFF
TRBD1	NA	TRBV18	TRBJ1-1	TGTGCCAGCTCAACAGGGGGTCGAACTGAAGCTTTCTTT	CASSTGGRTEAFF
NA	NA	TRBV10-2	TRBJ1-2	TGCGCCAGCACCGACGAGGGGGTTTTCTATGGCTACACCTTC	CASTDEGVFYGYTF
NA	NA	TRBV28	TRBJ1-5	TGTGCCAGCAGTTTAGGGCGGCAGGGGCCCCAGCATTTT	CASSLGRQGPQHF
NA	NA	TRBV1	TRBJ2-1	TGCACCAGCAGCCATGCCCCGGTGTCTGGACAGGGTATGAATGAGCAGTTCTTC	CTSSHAPVSGQGMNEQFF
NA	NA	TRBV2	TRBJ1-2	TGTGCCAGCAGTGAAGATTTTGCAGTTTACTATGGCTACACCTTC	CASSEDFAVYYGYTF
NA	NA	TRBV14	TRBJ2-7	TGTGCCAGCAGTAGTTCCTACGAGCAGTACTTC	CASSSSYEQYF
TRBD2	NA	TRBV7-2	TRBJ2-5	TGTGCCAGCGCGGGGGGACCTGAAGAGACCCAGTACTTC	CASAGGPEETQYF
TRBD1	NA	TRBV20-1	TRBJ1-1	TGCAGTGCTAGTGAGGACAGGAGGGTGAACACTGAAGCTTTCTTT	CSASEDRRVNTEAFF